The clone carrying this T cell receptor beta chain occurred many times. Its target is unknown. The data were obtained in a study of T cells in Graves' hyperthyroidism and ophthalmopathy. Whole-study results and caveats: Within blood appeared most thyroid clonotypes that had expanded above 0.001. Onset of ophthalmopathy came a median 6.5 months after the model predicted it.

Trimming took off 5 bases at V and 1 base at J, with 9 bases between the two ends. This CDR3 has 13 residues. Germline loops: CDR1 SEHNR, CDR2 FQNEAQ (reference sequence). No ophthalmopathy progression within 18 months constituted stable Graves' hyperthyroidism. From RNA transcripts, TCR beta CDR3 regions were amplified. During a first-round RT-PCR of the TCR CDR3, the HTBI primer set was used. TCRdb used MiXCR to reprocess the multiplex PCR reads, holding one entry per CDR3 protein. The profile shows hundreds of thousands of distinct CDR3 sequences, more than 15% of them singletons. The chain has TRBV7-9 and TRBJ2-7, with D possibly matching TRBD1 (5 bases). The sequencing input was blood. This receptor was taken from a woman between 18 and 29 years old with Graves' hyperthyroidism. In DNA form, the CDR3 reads TGTGCCAGCAGCCCCGACAGATCCTACGAGCAGTACTTC. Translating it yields CASSPDRSYEQYF.